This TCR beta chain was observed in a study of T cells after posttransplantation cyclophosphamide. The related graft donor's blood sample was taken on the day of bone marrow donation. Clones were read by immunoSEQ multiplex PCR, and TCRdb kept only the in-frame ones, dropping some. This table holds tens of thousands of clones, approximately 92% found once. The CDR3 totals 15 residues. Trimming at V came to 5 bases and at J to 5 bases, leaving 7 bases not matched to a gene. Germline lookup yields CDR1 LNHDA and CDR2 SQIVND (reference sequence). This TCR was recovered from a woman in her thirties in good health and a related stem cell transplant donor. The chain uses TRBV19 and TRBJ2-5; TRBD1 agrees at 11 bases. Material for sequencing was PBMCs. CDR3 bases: TGTGCCAGTAGTTCACGGACAGGGGGCATGGAGACCCAGTACTTC. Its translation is CASSSRTGGMETQYF. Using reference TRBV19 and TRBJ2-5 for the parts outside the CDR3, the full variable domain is DGGITQSPKYLFRKEGQNVTLSCEQNLNHDAMYWYRQDPGQGLRLIYYSQIVNDFQKGDIAEGYSVSREKKESFPLTVTSAQKNPTAFYLCASSSRTGGMETQYFGPGTRLLVL.